This is a list of T cell receptor beta chains from one sample in a study of T cell responses to AZD1222 COVID-19 vaccine. Sequenced by immunoSEQ multiplex PCR; TCRdb stores in-frame clones only, minus some. The repertoire holds approximately 160,000 clones, around 92% seen once, with roughly 0.9% in the top ten. This specimen was peripheral blood, taken on day 0 of AZD1222 vaccination. Receptors were obtained from an adult in good health. Both conserved end residues are part of each CDR3. The order of the fields is D gene, clone size, J gene, V gene, CDR3 DNA, CDR3 protein. D genes are given only for firm matches. Expanded clones get a size class; other rows say once, few or many, or leave the size out.

>-|-|TRBJ1-4|TRBV6-1
TGTGCCAGCAGTTCCACCACTTTTAATGAAAAACTGTTTTTT
CASSSTTFNEKLFF
>TRBD1|once|TRBJ1-2|TRBV10-3
TGTGCCATCAGAGCACCCGACAGGGCCCTCGCTTTTAGTGGCTACACCTTC
CAIRAPDRALAFSGYTF
>-|-|TRBJ1-4|TRBV9
TGTGCCAGCAGCCCTAGCCAGGGGTTCGATGAAAAACTGTTTTTT
CASSPSQGFDEKLFF
>-|-|TRBJ2-5|TRBV12-3/TRBV12-4
TGTGCCAGCAGTTTCGGTATACAAGAGACCCAGTACTTC
CASSFGIQETQYF
>-|-|TRBJ2-3|TRBV29-1
TGCAGCGTTTTCCCGTCGAGAAGTAGGACTATTCGGACAGATACGCAGTATTTT
CSVFPSRSRTIRTDTQYF
>-|-|TRBJ2-5|TRBV5-1
TGCGCCAGCAGCTTTGGGGGGCGGCAGACCCAGTACTTC
CASSFGGRQTQYF
>TRBD1|-|TRBJ1-1|TRBV12-3/TRBV12-4
TGTGCCAGCAGTTTAGGACAGGGGGGTGCTTTCTTT
CASSLGQGGAFF
>-|-|TRBJ2-7|TRBV11-2
TGTGCCAGCAGCTTAGTCCTGACTTTCTACGAGCAGTACTTC
CASSLVLTFYEQYF
>TRBD1|-|TRBJ1-1|TRBV5-1
TGCGCCAGCAGCTTGGGGAATACAGGGGTCGGTGCTTTCTTT
CASSLGNTGVGAFF
>TRBD1|-|TRBJ2-7|TRBV5-1
TGCGCCAGCAGCTTGGCGGGACAGGGGGCAGGCGAGCAGTACTTC
CASSLAGQGAGEQYF
>-|few|TRBJ2-7|TRBV6-1
TGTGCCAGCAGTGAACACGGGGAACTTTACGAGCAGTACTTC
CASSEHGELYEQYF
>TRBD2|-|TRBJ2-1|TRBV10-3
TGTGCCATCAGCCTACTAGCGGGGGGGCTCTCCTACAATGAGCAGTTCTTC
CAISLLAGGLSYNEQFF
>-|many|TRBJ2-7|TRBV18
TGTGCCAGCTCACCGAGTTTGGACAAAGCAGGGTACGAGCAGTACTTC
CASSPSLDKAGYEQYF
>-|-|TRBJ2-5|TRBV4-1
TGCGCCAGCAGCCAAGAGTCGGGAGGGGGCTTGGAGACCCAGTACTTC
CASSQESGGGLETQYF
>-|once|TRBJ2-7|TRBV6-5
TGTGCCAGCAGTTACTCGTGGGATCGACCCTACGAGCAGTACTTC
CASSYSWDRPYEQYF
>TRBD2|-|TRBJ2-7|TRBV11-2
TGTGCCAGCAGCTTACGGCTAGCGGGGACCTACGAGCAGTACTTC
CASSLRLAGTYEQYF
>-|-|TRBJ2-5|TRBV7-2
TGTGCCAGCAGCGCCCCAGGGAGGCCAGAGACCCAGTACTTC
CASSAPGRPETQYF
>TRBD1|-|TRBJ2-1|TRBV5-4
TGTGCCAGCAGCTTGGGTATCGGGACAGGGAGAAATGAGCAGTTCTTC
CASSLGIGTGRNEQFF
>-|few|TRBJ2-1|TRBV29-1
TGCAGCGTTGAAGATCTTTTGGCTAGCAATGAGCAGTTCTTC
CSVEDLLASNEQFF
>-|-|TRBJ1-3|TRBV19
TGTGCCAGCCAGGAGTCTGGAAACACCATATATTTT
CASQESGNTIYF
>-|-|TRBJ2-3|TRBV5-4
TGTGCCAGCAGCACGGAACCTAGCATCCCAGATACGCAGTATTTT
CASSTEPSIPDTQYF
>TRBD1|-|TRBJ1-2|TRBV18
TGTGCCAGCTCACCACGGGCCGGGACAGGGGAAGATGGCTACACCTTC
CASSPRAGTGEDGYTF
>-|-|TRBJ1-6|TRBV6-6
TGTGCCAGCAGTGATACCACAGCCCGGGTCTCCCTCCACTTT
CASSDTTARVSLHF
>TRBD1|once|TRBJ2-7|TRBV27
TGTGCCAGCAGTTTATTCGGGACAGGTACTTACGAGCAGTACTTC
CASSLFGTGTYEQYF
>TRBD1|-|TRBJ1-2|TRBV19
TGTGCCAGTAGTACGGACAGGGTTAACTATGGCTACACCTTC
CASSTDRVNYGYTF
>-|-|TRBJ1-5|TRBV6-1
TGTGCCAGCAGTGAAGCAGGGACTGCTAATCAGCCCCAGCATTTT
CASSEAGTANQPQHF
>-|once|TRBJ1-3|TRBV7-2
TGTGCCAGCAGCTTAGTGGTGTCCGGAAACACCATATATTTT
CASSLVVSGNTIYF
>-|-|TRBJ1-1|TRBV18
TGTGCCAGCTCACCGACCGATGAGGGACTTGAAGCTTTCTTT
CASSPTDEGLEAFF
>TRBD1|-|TRBJ1-1|TRBV3-1/TRBV3-2
TGTGCCAGCAGCCAACAACAGGGGGGAGCTTTCTTT
CASSQQQGGAFF
>-|-|TRBJ1-5|TRBV7-2
TGTGCCAGCAGCTTGGCACTTAGCAATCAGCCCCAGCATTTT
CASSLALSNQPQHF
>-|once|TRBJ2-2|TRBV6-5
TGTGCCAGCAGTTACTCCAGAGGGTACACCGGGGAGCTGTTTTTT
CASSYSRGYTGELFF
>-|-|TRBJ2-5|TRBV20-1
TGCAGTGCTAGTGACTATGGGGAGACCCAGTACTTC
CSASDYGETQYF
>-|-|TRBJ1-5|TRBV28
TGTGCCAGCAGGGGCCGATGGTATAGCAATCAGCCCCAGCATTTT
CASRGRWYSNQPQHF
>-|-|TRBJ2-5|TRBV19
TGTGCCAGTAGTATATCCCAGTCAGCCAGGGTGGGTCAAGAGACCCAGTACTTC
CASSISQSARVGQETQYF
>TRBD2|-|TRBJ2-3|TRBV30
TGTGCCTGGAGTGTAGCGGGGGCGAGTTACACAGATACGCAGTATTTT
CAWSVAGASYTDTQYF
>-|-|TRBJ1-1|TRBV12-3/TRBV12-4
TGTGCCAGCACGACTGGAGGTGGGGAAGCTTTCTTT
CASTTGGGEAFF
>TRBD2|-|TRBJ2-7|TRBV6-5
TGTGCCAGCAGTTACATGGCTAGCGGGGCGGACGAGCAGTACTTC
CASSYMASGADEQYF
>TRBD1|-|TRBJ2-1|TRBV11-2
TGTGCCAGCAGTCCATTCCCAGTTCGGGACAGGGCCTACAATGAGCAGTTCTTC
CASSPFPVRDRAYNEQFF
>-|once|TRBJ1-4|TRBV5-5
TGTGCCAGCACCATTCGCGGGGGCGATTGGGAAAAACTGTTTTTT
CASTIRGGDWEKLFF
>TRBD1|-|TRBJ1-2|TRBV5-1
TGCGCCAGCAGCACAAGGGACAGCTATGGCTACACCTTC
CASSTRDSYGYTF
>-|-|TRBJ1-5|TRBV6-5
TGTGCCAGCAGCCCCCTTCAAAGGGATCAGCCCCAGCATTTT
CASSPLQRDQPQHF
>TRBD1|-|TRBJ1-5|TRBV30
TGTGCCTGCCATCCGGGACAGCGAACCTTTTATAGCAATCAGCCCCAGCATTTT
CACHPGQRTFYSNQPQHF
>TRBD2|-|TRBJ2-7|TRBV2
TGTGCCAGCAGGCCCGCGGGCGGGGGGCCACCATGGGAGCAGTACTTC
CASRPAGGGPPWEQYF
>-|-|TRBJ1-1|TRBV28
TGTGCCAGTGATGAGGGGCTTGGCACTGAAGCTTTCTTT
CASDEGLGTEAFF
>-|-|TRBJ1-1|TRBV6-5
TGTGCCAGCAGTTACTCCGAGAGTATGAACACTGAAGCTTTCTTT
CASSYSESMNTEAFF
>TRBD1|-|TRBJ1-1|TRBV5-3
TGTGCCAGAAGCCCGAAGGAGTATGTAGGGGACAGAGTGAACACTGAAGCTTTCTTT
CARSPKEYVGDRVNTEAFF
>-|-|TRBJ1-1|TRBV2
TGTGCCAGCAGTAGGACAGAGAACACTGAAGCTTTCTTT
CASSRTENTEAFF
>-|-|TRBJ2-7|TRBV9
TGTGCCAGCAGCCCCCCCGCCTCCTACGAGCAGTACTTC
CASSPPASYEQYF
>-|once|TRBJ2-7|TRBV11-3
TGTGCCAGCAGCCCGAGTCGGGTGGAGCAGTACTTC
CASSPSRVEQYF
>TRBD1|-|TRBJ2-1|TRBV5-5
TGTGCCAGCAGCGGGCAGGGGGAGTCCCCCCATGAGCAGTTCTTC
CASSGQGESPHEQFF
>-|-|TRBJ1-6|TRBV5-8
TGTGCCAGCAGCCACGGACATAGTAATTCACCCCTCCACTTT
CASSHGHSNSPLHF
>-|-|TRBJ1-1|TRBV5-6
TGTGCCAGCAGCTTGGAACTGGCGGCCCTGAACACTGAAGCTTTCTTT
CASSLELAALNTEAFF
>-|-|TRBJ2-7|TRBV19
TGTGCCAGTCGGAGAGAAGCGGGCTCCTACGAGCAGTACTTC
CASRREAGSYEQYF
>-|-|TRBJ2-3|TRBV10-3
TGTGCCATCAACACTAGAGACACAGATACGCAGTATTTT
CAINTRDTDTQYF
>-|-|TRBJ2-7|TRBV19
TGTGCCAGTCAATCCCAAACGGGCACCTACGAGCAGTACTTC
CASQSQTGTYEQYF
>-|once|TRBJ1-1|TRBV28
TGTGCCAGCAGGCGGGATGTCACTGAAGCTTTCTTT
CASRRDVTEAFF
>TRBD1|-|TRBJ1-6|TRBV2
TGTGCCAGCAGTTCATTCGGACAGGGCAATTCACCCCTCCACTTT
CASSSFGQGNSPLHF